The 10 T cell receptor beta chains reported below all come from one sample, sequenced in a study of T cell clonality in common variable immunodeficiency. Study findings and constraints: Fewer deletions and N-nucleotide insertions were reportedly seen in common variable immunodeficiency TCR beta sequences.

Their specific antigens are unknown. Only in-frame clones appear in the TCRdb table, and some are missing; sequencing was by immunoSEQ multiplex PCR. This sample shows fewer than 30,000 clones and no singletons; about 3% rests with the ten largest. The material sequenced was peripheral blood mononuclear cells. These receptors were obtained from a human donor with common variable immunodeficiency.

This clone was seen ten or more times. The read comes to an end 3 residues before the CDR3 does, leaving the germline J gene to fill in the end. The chain uses TRBV18 and TRBJ2-2; TRBD1 agrees at 7 bases. Per the germline V gene, CDR1 is KGHSH and CDR2 is LQKENI. With 6 bases clipped from V and 0 bases from J, the junction kept 4 bases outside the gene matches. This CDR3 spans 15 amino acids. The sequenced part of the CDR3 DNA is TGTGCCAGCTCCTTCGGGACAGCGAACACCGGGGAG. The encoded protein is CASSFGTANTGE. The entire CDR3 protein is CASSFGTANTGELFF.

This clone was observed a handful of times. Coverage ceases 3 residues before the CDR3 finishes, and the germline J gene fills in the end. The V call is TRBV5-1, the J call TRBJ2-1; D is possibly TRBD1 or TRBD2 (9 bases each). The CDR3 is 15 amino acids. From germline, CDR1 is SGHRS and CDR2 YFSETQ. Trimming removed 4 bases at V and 9 bases at J, with 20 bases between. CDR3 residues: CASSPDRGAGGEQFF. The covered CDR3 bases are TGCGCCAGCAGCCCGGACAGGGGAGCGGGGGGTGAG.

This clone was counted many times. The sequenced fragment ends 3 residues before the CDR3 boundary, so the rest is inferred from the germline J gene. V and J are TRBV2 and TRBJ1-5; TRBD1 agrees at 8 bases. Germline trimming cut 6 bases from V and 1 base from J; bases unmatched to any gene: 5. Looked up from germline, CDR1 is SNHLY and CDR2 is FYNNEI. There are 15 residues in the CDR3. The CDR3 loop is CASRDRVSSNQPQHF. The CDR3 bases that were read are TGTGCCAGCAGGGACAGGGTATCGAGCAATCAGCCC.

This clone was detected a few times. The read terminates 3 residues before the CDR3 end, so the remaining end is supplied by the germline J gene. The chain joins TRBV7-9 to TRBJ2-2, with 9 bases aligning to TRBD2. The V gene end was trimmed by 5 bases and the J gene end by 5 bases; junction bases not matched to a gene: 6. This CDR3 is built from 15 residues. CDR1 is SEHNR, CDR2 FQNEAQ, per germline (reference sequence). The CDR3 sequence is CASSGGLAPTGELFF. Partial CDR3 DNA: TGTGCCAGCAGCGGGGGACTAGCCCCAACCGGGGAG.

Concerning this clone itself: Read coverage stops 3 residues before the CDR3 terminus; the germline J gene supplies the remainder. This chain joins TRBV2 and TRBJ2-7; tentative D call: TRBD1 (6 bases). V was trimmed by 4 bases and J by 3 bases, leaving 10 bases between them. The CDR3 sequence is 13 residues long. Germline CDR1 SNHLY, CDR2 FYNNEI. The CDR3 is CASSVQGYYEQYF. Incomplete CDR3 DNA: TGTGCCAGCAGTGTACAGGGATACTACGAG.

At least ten counts were recorded for this clone. The observed sequence ends 3 residues before the CDR3 terminus, with the missing tail filled in from the germline J gene. The chain carries TRBV19 and TRBJ1-6; 7 bases align to TRBD1. The CDR3 sequence is 15 residues long. The trim removed 6 bases at V and 4 bases at J, leaving 6 bases unmatched. Germline values: CDR1 LNHDA, CDR2 SQIVND (reference sequence). The CDR3 loop reads CASRFDRAYNSPLHF. The sequenced part of the CDR3 DNA is TGTGCCAGTAGATTCGACAGGGCATATAATTCACCC.

This clone was seen a handful of times. The CDR3 is cut off 3 residues early in the read; its end comes from the germline J gene. The chain combines TRBV20-1 with TRBJ2-5, with 7 bases that match TRBD2. Germline CDR1 DFQATT, CDR2 SNEGSKA (reference sequence). The ends lost 2 bases at V and 4 bases at J; junction bases unmatched: 4. This CDR3 has 13 residues. The CDR3 bases that were read are TGCAGTGCTAGAACGGCGGGAGCAGAGACC. Its translation is CSARTAGAET. The entire CDR3 sequence reads CSARTAGAETQYF.

In this sample, this clone turned up many times. The CDR3 end falls 3 residues outside the read, so it is completed with the germline J gene. J is TRBJ2-3 and V is TRBV7-8, with D hard to call. The CDR3 is 13 residues long. CDR1 is SGHVS and CDR2 is FQNEAQ in the germline V gene. The V end was cut by 7 bases, the J end by 3 bases, with 11 bases between. This CDR3 is CASTPSRTDTQYF. Partial CDR3 DNA: TGTGCCAGCACCCCGTCCCGTACAGATACG.

This clone has a handful of counts. The CDR3 extends 3 residues past the end of the read, so its final part is completed from the germline J gene. The rearrangement links TRBV19 to TRBJ2-7; D may be TRBD2 (7 bases). This CDR3 has 11 residues. Germline CDR1 reads LNHDA; CDR2 reads SQIVND (reference sequence). The ends were cut back, 10 bases at V and 5 bases at J, with 12 bases in the middle. This chain's CDR3 is CATGGFHEQYF. Incomplete CDR3 DNA: TGTGCCACGGGGGGCTTTCACGAG.

This clone showed up just a few times. The CDR3 goes on 3 residues after the read ends, and that part is filled in from the germline J gene. The chain links TRBV19 to TRBJ1-5, with 9 bases matching TRBD1. CDR3 length: 16 residues. V lost 6 bases to trimming and J lost 1 base; unmatched junction nucleotides: 7. Germline V gene data show CDR1 as LNHDA and CDR2 as SQIVND (reference sequence). The CDR3: CASSPGTGYSNQPQHF. The sequenced part of the CDR3 DNA is TGTGCCAGTAGCCCCGGGACAGGGTACAGCAATCAGCCC.